These T cell receptor beta chains were read from a single sample in a study of chemoradiotherapy in HPV16-positive cancers. Method: immunoSEQ multiplex PCR; TCRdb's copy keeps in-frame clones and lacks some. This table holds more than 5,000 clones, just over 85% found once. The sequencing here drew on blood, taken from a patient who underwent chemoradiotherapy. The receptors were gathered from a human donor with HPV-associated anogenital cancer. Both conserved end residues are part of each CDR3. A D gene is named only where the DNA matches it firmly. Size is stated for part of the rows, as once, few or many counts, or as a class when the clone is expanded.

J gene: TRBJ2-7
V gene: TRBV7-9
clone size: .
D gene: TRBD1
CDR3 protein: CASSLGDSYEQYF
CDR3 DNA: TGTGCCAGCAGCTTAGGGGACAGCTACGAGCAGTACTTC

J gene: TRBJ2-7
V gene: TRBV7-8
clone size: .
D gene: .
CDR3 protein: CASGILTGLSYEQYF
CDR3 DNA: TGTGCCAGCGGGATCCTGACGGGACTCTCCTACGAGCAGTACTTC

J gene: TRBJ2-2
V gene: TRBV10-1
clone size: once
D gene: .
CDR3 protein: CASRRQGVTGELFF
CDR3 DNA: TGCGCCAGCAGACGGCAGGGCGTCACCGGGGAGCTGTTTTTT

J gene: TRBJ2-1
V gene: TRBV5-1
clone size: .
D gene: .
CDR3 protein: CASSLSHSTPYNEQFF
CDR3 DNA: TGCGCCAGCAGCTTGTCGCATTCTACCCCCTACAATGAGCAGTTCTTC

J gene: TRBJ1-1
V gene: TRBV28
clone size: .
D gene: .
CDR3 protein: CASSLRTQNTEAFF
CDR3 DNA: TGTGCCAGCAGTTTACGTACGCAGAACACTGAAGCTTTCTTT

J gene: TRBJ1-5
V gene: TRBV18
clone size: .
D gene: .
CDR3 protein: CASSPRGVSRTDNQPQHF
CDR3 DNA: TGTGCCAGCTCACCTCGTGGGGTAAGCCGGACAGACAATCAGCCCCAGCATTTT

J gene: TRBJ1-5
V gene: TRBV10-3
clone size: .
D gene: .
CDR3 protein: CAISESDRLGEPQHF
CDR3 DNA: TGTGCCATCAGTGAGTCGGACAGACTCGGGGAGCCCCAGCATTTT

J gene: TRBJ1-3
V gene: TRBV30
clone size: .
D gene: .
CDR3 protein: CAWSRMGGDGNTIYF
CDR3 DNA: TGTGCCTGGAGTAGGATGGGGGGGGACGGAAACACCATATATTTT

J gene: TRBJ2-5
V gene: TRBV5-6
clone size: once
D gene: TRBD1
CDR3 protein: CASSSDRVETQYF
CDR3 DNA: TGTGCCAGCAGCTCGGACAGGGTTGAGACCCAGTACTTC

J gene: TRBJ1-2
V gene: TRBV18
clone size: .
D gene: .
CDR3 protein: CASSRMGGEGNYGYTF
CDR3 DNA: TGTGCCAGCTCCCGCATGGGCGGCGAGGGGAACTATGGCTACACCTTC

J gene: TRBJ2-2
V gene: TRBV6-1
clone size: .
D gene: .
CDR3 protein: CASSVDSATGELFF
CDR3 DNA: TGTGCCAGCAGTGTTGATTCGGCCACCGGGGAGCTGTTTTTT

J gene: TRBJ2-6
V gene: TRBV6-5
clone size: .
D gene: .
CDR3 protein: CASSYDLEAGANVLTF
CDR3 DNA: TGTGCCAGCAGTTACGATTTGGAAGCAGGGGCCAACGTCCTGACTTTC

J gene: TRBJ2-3
V gene: TRBV5-1
clone size: once
D gene: TRBD2
CDR3 protein: CASSSFTGLAKDTQYF
CDR3 DNA: TGCGCCAGCAGCTCCTTTACGGGACTAGCCAAAGATACGCAGTATTTT

J gene: TRBJ1-1
V gene: TRBV5-5
clone size: .
D gene: TRBD1
CDR3 protein: CATKLGTANTEAFF
CDR3 DNA: TGTGCCACCAAACTGGGGACAGCAAACACTGAAGCTTTCTTT

J gene: TRBJ2-5
V gene: TRBV6-6
clone size: .
D gene: .
CDR3 protein: CASKPYSLQETQYF
CDR3 DNA: TGTGCCAGCAAGCCCTACAGCCTTCAAGAGACCCAGTACTTC

J gene: TRBJ2-3
V gene: TRBV19
clone size: .
D gene: TRBD1
CDR3 protein: CASSGQAPSRADTQYF
CDR3 DNA: TGTGCCAGTTCCGGACAGGCGCCATCCAGGGCAGATACGCAGTATTTT

J gene: TRBJ1-6
V gene: TRBV30
clone size: .
D gene: .
CDR3 protein: CAWSVFGALPLHF
CDR3 DNA: TGTGCCTGGAGTGTGTTCGGAGCGCTACCCCTCCACTTT

J gene: TRBJ2-5
V gene: TRBV5-1
clone size: once
D gene: .
CDR3 protein: CASRQGSLETQYF
CDR3 DNA: TGCGCCAGCAGGCAGGGGTCCTTAGAGACCCAGTACTTC

J gene: TRBJ1-1
V gene: TRBV27
clone size: few
D gene: .
CDR3 protein: CASSWGSPGTEAFF
CDR3 DNA: TGTGCCAGCAGTTGGGGGTCCCCGGGTACTGAAGCTTTCTTT

J gene: TRBJ2-4
V gene: TRBV28
clone size: .
D gene: .
CDR3 protein: CASSFYGGAKNIQYF
CDR3 DNA: TGTGCCAGCAGTTTTTACGGGGGAGCCAAAAACATTCAGTACTTC

J gene: TRBJ2-7
V gene: TRBV5-4
clone size: .
D gene: TRBD2
CDR3 protein: CASSLARTSGGSYEQYF
CDR3 DNA: TGTGCCAGCAGCTTAGCAAGGACTAGCGGGGGGTCCTACGAGCAGTACTTC

J gene: TRBJ2-4
V gene: TRBV27
clone size: .
D gene: .
CDR3 protein: CASRGVGTKNIQYF
CDR3 DNA: TGTGCCAGCAGGGGGGTCGGGACCAAAAACATTCAGTACTTC

J gene: TRBJ1-1
V gene: TRBV4-1
clone size: .
D gene: TRBD1
CDR3 protein: CASSQVGTGVNTEAFF
CDR3 DNA: TGCGCCAGCAGCCAAGTTGGGACAGGGGTTAACACTGAAGCTTTCTTT

J gene: TRBJ1-6
V gene: TRBV28
clone size: .
D gene: .
CDR3 protein: CASSLVVFSPLHF
CDR3 DNA: TGTGCCAGCAGTTTGGTTGTTTTTTCACCCCTCCACTTT

J gene: TRBJ1-1
V gene: TRBV14
clone size: .
D gene: .
CDR3 protein: CASSLGTTTEAFF
CDR3 DNA: TGTGCCAGCAGCTTAGGGACCACCACTGAAGCTTTCTTT

J gene: TRBJ2-2
V gene: TRBV9
clone size: .
D gene: TRBD1
CDR3 protein: CASSVGGQHTGELFF
CDR3 DNA: TGTGCCAGCAGCGTAGGGGGACAGCACACCGGGGAGCTGTTTTTT

J gene: TRBJ2-3
V gene: TRBV5-1
clone size: .
D gene: TRBD2
CDR3 protein: CASSWSFTLAVTDTQYF
CDR3 DNA: TGCGCCAGCAGCTGGAGCTTTACACTAGCGGTCACAGATACGCAGTATTTT

J gene: TRBJ2-5
V gene: TRBV28
clone size: .
D gene: TRBD2
CDR3 protein: CASSLTSGGLQETQYF
CDR3 DNA: TGTGCCAGCAGTTTAACTAGCGGGGGTTTACAAGAGACCCAGTACTTC

J gene: TRBJ2-1
V gene: TRBV28
clone size: .
D gene: .
CDR3 protein: CASSLSPLKGNEQFF
CDR3 DNA: TGTGCCAGCAGTTTATCCCCCCTTAAGGGGAATGAGCAGTTCTTC

J gene: TRBJ2-4
V gene: TRBV4-3
clone size: .
D gene: .
CDR3 protein: CASSQTQGLAKNIQYF
CDR3 DNA: TGCGCCAGCAGCCAGACACAGGGTTTAGCCAAAAACATTCAGTACTTC

J gene: TRBJ1-3
V gene: TRBV15
clone size: .
D gene: .
CDR3 protein: CATSRDQTSGNTIYF
CDR3 DNA: TGTGCCACCAGCAGAGATCAAACCTCTGGAAACACCATATATTTT

J gene: TRBJ1-4
V gene: TRBV5-8
clone size: .
D gene: .
CDR3 protein: CASTLLEGEKLFF
CDR3 DNA: TGTGCCAGCACCCTCCTGGAAGGTGAAAAACTGTTTTTT

J gene: TRBJ1-2
V gene: TRBV7-9
clone size: .
D gene: .
CDR3 protein: CASSLDPGRDGGYTF
CDR3 DNA: TGTGCCAGCAGCTTAGATCCGGGGCGAGACGGGGGCTACACCTTC

J gene: TRBJ1-1
V gene: TRBV7-6
clone size: .
D gene: .
CDR3 protein: CASSLANSEAFF
CDR3 DNA: TGTGCCAGCAGCTTAGCAAATTCTGAAGCTTTCTTT

J gene: TRBJ2-2
V gene: TRBV15
clone size: .
D gene: TRBD1
CDR3 protein: CATSSTGTGVTGELFF
CDR3 DNA: TGTGCCACCAGCAGTACCGGGACAGGGGTCACCGGGGAGCTGTTTTTT

J gene: TRBJ1-1
V gene: TRBV5-6
clone size: .
D gene: .
CDR3 protein: CASSLMHRENTEAFF
CDR3 DNA: TGTGCCAGCAGCTTGATGCACAGGGAGAACACTGAAGCTTTCTTT

J gene: TRBJ1-2
V gene: TRBV18
clone size: .
D gene: TRBD1
CDR3 protein: CASSHEGQGAYGYTF
CDR3 DNA: TGTGCCAGCTCACACGAAGGGCAGGGGGCGTACGGCTACACCTTC

J gene: TRBJ2-2
V gene: TRBV9
clone size: .
D gene: .
CDR3 protein: CASSPRRGPNTGELFF
CDR3 DNA: TGTGCCAGCAGCCCCCGAAGGGGCCCGAACACCGGGGAGCTGTTTTTT

J gene: TRBJ2-2
V gene: TRBV5-1
clone size: .
D gene: .
CDR3 protein: CASSPKPQRELFF
CDR3 DNA: TGCGCCAGCAGCCCAAAGCCCCAACGGGAGCTGTTTTTT

J gene: TRBJ2-1
V gene: TRBV11-1
clone size: .
D gene: .
CDR3 protein: CASSLGGSQMKFF
CDR3 DNA: TGTGCCAGCAGCTTAGGGGGCTCCCAAATGAAGTTCTTC

J gene: TRBJ1-1
V gene: TRBV11-2
clone size: once
D gene: .
CDR3 protein: CASSFAAVYTEAFF
CDR3 DNA: TGTGCCAGCAGTTTCGCGGCGGTTTACACTGAAGCTTTCTTT

J gene: TRBJ2-1
V gene: TRBV6-6
clone size: .
D gene: TRBD2
CDR3 protein: CASSPPGLAGPGEQFF
CDR3 DNA: TGTGCCAGCAGTCCGCCCGGGCTAGCGGGGCCTGGGGAGCAGTTCTTC

J gene: TRBJ1-5
V gene: TRBV5-1
clone size: .
D gene: .
CDR3 protein: CASSIGDSNQPQHF
CDR3 DNA: TGCGCCAGCAGCATCGGGGATAGCAATCAGCCCCAGCATTTT

J gene: TRBJ2-2
V gene: TRBV9
clone size: .
D gene: .
CDR3 protein: CASSVNLQGVGTGELFF
CDR3 DNA: TGTGCCAGCAGCGTAAATTTACAGGGCGTGGGCACCGGGGAGCTGTTTTTT

J gene: TRBJ1-2
V gene: TRBV4-1
clone size: .
D gene: .
CDR3 protein: CASSQEFQGSINYGYTF
CDR3 DNA: TGCGCCAGCAGCCAAGAATTTCAGGGGTCAATTAACTATGGCTACACCTTC

J gene: TRBJ2-3
V gene: TRBV19
clone size: .
D gene: .
CDR3 protein: CASSIIADTQYF
CDR3 DNA: TGTGCCAGTAGTATCATAGCGGATACGCAGTATTTT

J gene: TRBJ2-3
V gene: TRBV5-8
clone size: once
D gene: .
CDR3 protein: CASSKREGADTQYF
CDR3 DNA: TGTGCCAGTTCCAAGCGAGAGGGGGCAGATACGCAGTATTTT

J gene: TRBJ2-4
V gene: TRBV18
clone size: .
D gene: .
CDR3 protein: CASSPPGAGENIQYF
CDR3 DNA: TGTGCCAGCTCACCCCCAGGGGCTGGCGAAAACATTCAGTACTTC

J gene: TRBJ1-3
V gene: TRBV5-1
clone size: .
D gene: TRBD1
CDR3 protein: CASSPTRTGAGNTIYF
CDR3 DNA: TGCGCCAGCAGCCCTACCAGGACAGGGGCCGGAAACACCATATATTTT

J gene: TRBJ2-2
V gene: TRBV7-9
clone size: .
D gene: .
CDR3 protein: CASSLTTGELFF
CDR3 DNA: TGTGCCAGCAGCTTAACCACCGGGGAGCTGTTTTTT

J gene: TRBJ2-3
V gene: TRBV30
clone size: .
D gene: .
CDR3 protein: CAWTLNERTDTQYF
CDR3 DNA: TGTGCCTGGACTTTAAACGAGCGCACAGATACGCAGTATTTT

J gene: TRBJ1-3
V gene: TRBV19
clone size: .
D gene: TRBD1
CDR3 protein: CASSRTGPTIYF
CDR3 DNA: TGTGCCAGTTCAAGGACAGGGCCCACCATATATTTT